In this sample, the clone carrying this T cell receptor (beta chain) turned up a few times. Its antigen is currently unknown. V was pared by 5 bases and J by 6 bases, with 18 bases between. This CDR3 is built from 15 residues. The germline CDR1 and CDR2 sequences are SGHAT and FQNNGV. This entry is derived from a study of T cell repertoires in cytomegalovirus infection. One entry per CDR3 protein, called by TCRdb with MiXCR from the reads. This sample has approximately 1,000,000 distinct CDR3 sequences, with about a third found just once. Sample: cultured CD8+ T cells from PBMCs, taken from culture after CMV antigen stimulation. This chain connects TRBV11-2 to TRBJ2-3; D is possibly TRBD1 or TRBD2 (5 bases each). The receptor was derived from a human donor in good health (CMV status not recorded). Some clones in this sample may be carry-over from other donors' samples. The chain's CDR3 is CASSGMGVGSDTQYF. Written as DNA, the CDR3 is TGTGCCAGCAGCGGCATGGGGGTAGGGTCCGATACGCAGTATTTT.